This TCR beta chain came from a study of cytomegalovirus exposure and HLA in healthy donors (dated 2017 in TCRdb). Regarding the complete study: According to an earlier analysis of several hundred of the donors, 200 million or so T cells yielded 117 million unique TCR beta sequences and 276 Gb of sequence data. An early release that covered about 640 HLA-typed donors contained around 330 gigabases of sequencing data and tens of millions of unique TCR sequences. The genetic ancestry cluster associated with self-reported Caucasian donors included around four fifths of the 398 genotyped donors. The study was designed to test whether signatures of past pathogen exposure could be identified by cataloging public T cell receptors. Using immunosequencing, the study profiled T cell repertoires from some 670 subjects and related those repertoires to cytomegalovirus serostatus. Along with the roughly 670-subject first cohort, a separate validation cohort of over a hundred different subjects was used. High-throughput TCR immunosequencing, statistical association of individual TCRs with disease status, and machine learning were combined to predict cytomegalovirus infection status. A later analysis re-analyzed previously published TCR beta repertoires from 550 to 700 donors and added high-resolution HLA genotyping to study TCR occurrence patterns. Rather than using new phenotypic data, the later analysis identified candidate immune exposures from TCR beta sequences and from how often those sequences occurred across donors. To decide whether each TCR beta V gene segment behaved as functional or pseudogenic, an earlier analysis of some 580 of the donors relied on high-throughput TCR beta sequencing. Donor age, sex, ethnicity and CMV serostatus were collected together with the repertoire data. In a later genetic analysis, genome-wide SNP genotypes for about 65% of the roughly 670 donors were used, and that subset was treated as a discovery cohort. Every discovery cohort repertoire had been produced on one sequencing platform. Both class I and class II loci were covered by HLA typing, at four-digit resolution. Typing coverage varied by locus: about 620-630 donors for A, B, C, DRB1 and DQB1; approximately 520 for DQA1; over 600 for DPA1; around 450 for DPB1. Several DR-DQ haplotypes were treated as single units for association and clustering because of strong linkage in the cohort. Across about 370 genotyped donors of the cohort, an average of about 250,000 unique TCR beta nucleotide sequences per donor were sequenced, and 15% to 20% of those sequences were non-productive.

The cohort consisted of hundreds of healthy bone marrow donors. At the time of sampling, all cohort members were nominally healthy, though unrecorded immune exposures were likely present. The donor tested CMV seronegative and was one of the 352 seronegative cohort members. A peripheral blood sample was provided by each donor, and peripheral blood mononuclear cells were used for TCR beta sequencing. The Qiagen DNeasy Blood Extraction Kit was used to extract genomic DNA from the blood cell samples. Study-level results and caveats: Strong co-occurrence of HLA alleles, especially DR and DQ, made assigning TCR associations to individual alleles difficult. A few of the identified cytomegalovirus-associated TCR beta chains were confirmed in vitro to be specific for cytomegalovirus antigens. According to a later analysis, parvovirus B19, influenza, CMV and Epstein-Barr virus appeared linked to several top co-occurrence clusters. Linkage disequilibrium might explain the correlated functional status among segregating V segments, but an unknown experimental factor could not be ruled out. The classifier was reported to diagnose cytomegalovirus status with high specificity and sensitivity in both the original cohort and the validation cohort. The only immune exposure information available for the cohort was CMV serostatus. In an earlier analysis of 587 of the donors, most TCR beta V segments appeared in productive rearrangements about 90% or about 30% of the time, broadly matching IMGT annotations. Because the 87-base-pair reads could not distinguish some IMGT-functional V segments, including TRBV6-2 and TRBV6-3, those segments were excluded. A further reported finding was that TCR beta sequences accurately predicted the HLA-A and HLA-B alleles for most subjects in the first cohort. An association between a missense DCLRE1C variant and V-gene and J-gene trimming of TCR beta chains was found in a later genetic analysis and replicated in an independent cohort. In a later analysis, around 17,000 TCR beta sequences were associated with specific HLA alleles at a false discovery rate of 0.05. According to a later genetic analysis, donors in an Asian-associated ancestry cluster had fewer N-insertions in productive TCRs than the approximately 650-donor mean. The cohort was sequenced for TCR beta chains only, and without alpha or paired-chain data the features that could be detected were limited. While some public TCRs were present in many individuals, most TCR sequences turned up only very rarely across donors. In the study, about 150 TCR beta chains were listed as associated with cytomegalovirus. The presence/absence analyses assumed that sequencing depth was roughly uniform across donors, and that assumption may not be true. HLA typing was unavailable for some donors at each locus, so association tests used only the typed subset. The authors suggested that the approach could potentially be generalized to other disease states and immunological phenotypes. In a later analysis, HLA-associated TCR beta chains showed more clonal expansion and lower generation probabilities than non-associated chains that were equally common. Because counts were too low, about 17 rarely observed V segments, including chromosome 9 orphons, were excluded from the earlier analysis of 587 of the donors. A later analysis found that TCR association rates varied across HLA loci, with DRB1 alleles showing the most associated TCRs and HLA-C alleles the fewest. Most CMV-associated TCR beta chains appeared to be HLA-restricted in a later analysis, and the HLA associations seemed to be driven largely by CMV exposure. The sequencing pipeline was judged likely to have produced a cluster of highly shared sequence variants as a technical artifact.

The library was made by the immunoSEQ multiplex PCR assay. For the multiplex PCR, a mixture combining 60 forward primers for TCR Vbeta segments and 13 reverse primers for TCR Jbeta segments was used. Amplification of the CDR3 region of rearranged TCR beta genes was performed with a multiplex PCR assay on genomic DNA. The amplified TCR beta libraries were sequenced on the Illumina HiSeq System as 87-base-pair reads. The source study handled its data this way. A later analysis tallied 70 million to 100 million unique TCR beta chains across the 666 repertoires, and some 10 million of those chains were shared by two or more donors. A nearest-neighbor algorithm error-corrected the raw reads and collapsed the reads into unique sequences, merging closely related sequences to remove PCR and sequencing errors. To assign V, D and J gene segments, CDR3 sequences were aligned to IMGT reference sequences. Each retained sequence needed at least a six-nucleotide match to both a V gene segment and a J gene segment. A rearrangement was called productive if the CDR3 had no stop codons and remained in frame with V and J, and every other rearrangement was called non-productive. CDR3 was defined by IMGT convention, running from the second conserved V-encoded cysteine to the conserved J-encoded phenylalanine. The earlier analysis of roughly 590 of the donors excluded sequences that lacked an unambiguous match to a single V gene segment. An earlier analysis of fewer than 750 of the donors classified V segments as functional when productive rearrangements were above 56.7% and as segregating when the standard deviation between donors was above 5%. A statistical classification framework was built to diagnose cytomegalovirus status from the catalog of TCR beta chain sequences. In a later analysis, V and J genes were assigned by comparing TCR nucleotide sequences against IMGT/GENE-DB human TR gene sequences. Using the TCRdist pipeline, a later analysis assigned CDR3 sequences along with most-parsimonious VDJ recombination scenarios. In a later analysis, every TCR beta chain was defined by the combination of its CDR3 amino acid sequence and its V-gene family, and reads without a unique V-gene family were dropped. To address suspected cross-contamination and a sequencing artifact, a later analysis removed some 620 highly shared, low-generation-probability nucleotide sequences. A later analysis calculated a clonal expansion index for each public chain from normalized within-repertoire ranks of inferred template counts. A later analysis computed generation probabilities with a VDJ recombination model fitted to out-of-frame rearrangements, and checked the results against IGoR. In a later analysis, TCR-TCR, TCR-HLA and TCR-CMV co-occurrence was scored with hypergeometric tests, and a repertoire-size bias correction was applied to TCR pairs. To estimate false discovery rates, a later analysis permuted the HLA or CMV assignments 20 times. A later analysis grouped co-occurring TCRs with DBSCAN, adding TCRdist sequence similarity when clustering within HLA-allele-positive subsets. Repertoires with fewer than 30,000 or more than 120,000 public chains, plus five repertoires with anomalous nucleotide sharing, were excluded from co-occurrence clustering. TCRdb provides this immuneACCESS table in a form limited to in-frame rearrangements. Some clones are lacking; in checked studies, under half of them reflect an unresolved V gene, and why the rest are absent is not known. V and J calls and clone size are copied from that table; D and trimming were computed from the DNA. For this sample there are approximately 170,000 clones; 65% to 85% appear just once. Approximately 1.3% of the sample lies in the top ten.

On this clone: Its antigen is currently not known. Within one base of it there is no much larger clone, and no base qualities were kept.

According to the germline V gene, CDR1 reads MNHEY and CDR2 reads SVGAGI. V drops 5 bases and J drops 0 bases, leaving 9 bases in between. Taken from cysteine to phenylalanine, the CDR3 has 14 residues. Just the 42-base CDR3 DNA is kept, in frame starting at base 1. The chain joins TRBV6-5 to TRBJ2-3; perhaps TRBD2 is the D gene, with 5 bases matching. The TCR was taken from a boy between 2 and 10 years old in good health and CMV-seronegative. Sample: PBMCs. The DNA sequence follows: TGTGCCAGCAGTCCCGGACTGAGCACAGATACGCAGTATTTT. Translation gives CASSPGLSTDTQYF.